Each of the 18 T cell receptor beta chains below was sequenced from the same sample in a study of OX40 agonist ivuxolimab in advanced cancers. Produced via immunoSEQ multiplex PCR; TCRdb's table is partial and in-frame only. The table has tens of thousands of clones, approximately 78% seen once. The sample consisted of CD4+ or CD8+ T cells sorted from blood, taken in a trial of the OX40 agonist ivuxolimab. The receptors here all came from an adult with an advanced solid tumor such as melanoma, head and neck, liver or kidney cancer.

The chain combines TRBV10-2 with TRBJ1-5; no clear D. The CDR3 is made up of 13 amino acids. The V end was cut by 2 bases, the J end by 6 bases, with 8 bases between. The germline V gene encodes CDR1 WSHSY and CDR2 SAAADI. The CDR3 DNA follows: TGCGCCAGCAGTGAGGACGGGCGTCAGCCCCAGCATTTT. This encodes CASSEDGRQPQHF.

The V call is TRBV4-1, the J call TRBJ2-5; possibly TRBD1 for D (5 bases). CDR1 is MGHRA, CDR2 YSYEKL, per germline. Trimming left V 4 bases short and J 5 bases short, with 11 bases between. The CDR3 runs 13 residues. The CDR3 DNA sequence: TGCGCCAGCAGCCCTCTCAGGGTTGAGACCCAGTACTTC. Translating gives CASSPLRVETQYF.

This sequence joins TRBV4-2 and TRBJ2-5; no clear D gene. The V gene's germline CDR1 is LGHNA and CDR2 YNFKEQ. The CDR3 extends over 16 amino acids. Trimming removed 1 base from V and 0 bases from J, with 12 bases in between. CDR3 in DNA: TGTGCCAGCAGCCAAGGGTGGCAGGCTAACCAAGAGACCCAGTACTTC. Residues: CASSQGWQANQETQYF.

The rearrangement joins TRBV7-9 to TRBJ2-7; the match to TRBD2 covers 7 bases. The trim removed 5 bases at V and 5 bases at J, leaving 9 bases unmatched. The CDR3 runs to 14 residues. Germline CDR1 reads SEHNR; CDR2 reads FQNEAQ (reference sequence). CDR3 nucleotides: TGTGCCAGCAGCCATTACGCTAGCGGCGACGAGCAGTACTTC. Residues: CASSHYASGDEQYF.

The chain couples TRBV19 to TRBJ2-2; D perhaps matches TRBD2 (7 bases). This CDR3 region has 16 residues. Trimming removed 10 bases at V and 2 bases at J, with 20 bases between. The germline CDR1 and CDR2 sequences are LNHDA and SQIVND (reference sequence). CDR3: CATPRGGRENTGELFF. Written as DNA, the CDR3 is TGTGCCACCCCTAGGGGGGGACGGGAAAACACCGGGGAGCTGTTTTTT.

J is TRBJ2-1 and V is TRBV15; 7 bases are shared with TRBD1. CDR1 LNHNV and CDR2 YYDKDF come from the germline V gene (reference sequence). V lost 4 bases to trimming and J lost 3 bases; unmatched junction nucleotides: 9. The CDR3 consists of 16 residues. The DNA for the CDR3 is TGTGCCACCAGCAAATCAGGGGGTGACTTCTACAATGAGCAGTTCTTC. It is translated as CATSKSGGDFYNEQFF.

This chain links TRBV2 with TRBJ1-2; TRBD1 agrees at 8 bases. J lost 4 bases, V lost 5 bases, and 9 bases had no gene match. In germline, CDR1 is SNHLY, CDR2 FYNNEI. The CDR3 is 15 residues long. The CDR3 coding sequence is TGTGCCAGCAGTCCCTCGGGACAGGCGATCTATGGCTACACCTTC. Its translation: CASSPSGQAIYGYTF.

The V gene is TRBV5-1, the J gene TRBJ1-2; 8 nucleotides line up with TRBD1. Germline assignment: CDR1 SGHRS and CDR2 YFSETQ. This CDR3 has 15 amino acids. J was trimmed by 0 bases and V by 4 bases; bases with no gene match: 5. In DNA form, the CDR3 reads TGCGCCAGCAGCCAAGACAGGGGAGCTAACTATGGCTACACCTTC. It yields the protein CASSQDRGANYGYTF.

CDR3 sequence (DNA): TGTGCCTGGAGCATTAAAGGTGGAGAGACCCAGTACTTC. It specifies CAWSIKGGETQYF. The V and J genes are TRBV30 and TRBJ2-5, with unresolved D. The CDR3 spans 13 residues. V was trimmed by 3 bases and J by 4 bases, leaving 12 bases between them. The V gene's germline CDR1 is GTSNPN and CDR2 SVGIG (reference sequence).

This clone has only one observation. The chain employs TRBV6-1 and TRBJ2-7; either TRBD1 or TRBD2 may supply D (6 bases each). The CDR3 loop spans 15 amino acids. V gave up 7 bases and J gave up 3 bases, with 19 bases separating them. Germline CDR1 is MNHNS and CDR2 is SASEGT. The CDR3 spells CASTQGRSNLYEQYF. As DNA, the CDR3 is TGTGCCAGCACCCAGGGGAGGTCGAACCTCTACGAGCAGTACTTC.

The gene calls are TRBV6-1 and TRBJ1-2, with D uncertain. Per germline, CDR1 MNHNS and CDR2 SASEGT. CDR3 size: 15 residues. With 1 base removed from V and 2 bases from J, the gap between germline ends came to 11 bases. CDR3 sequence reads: CASSEVGEANYGYTF. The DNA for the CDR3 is TGTGCCAGCAGTGAAGTCGGCGAGGCGAACTATGGCTACACCTTC.

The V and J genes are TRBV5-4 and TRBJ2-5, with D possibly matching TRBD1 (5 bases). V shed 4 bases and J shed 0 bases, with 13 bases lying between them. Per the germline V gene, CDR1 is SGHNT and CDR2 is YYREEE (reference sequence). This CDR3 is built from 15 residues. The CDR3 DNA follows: TGTGCCAGCAGCCGCCAGGGCTTATACCAAGAGACCCAGTACTTC. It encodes CASSRQGLYQETQYF.

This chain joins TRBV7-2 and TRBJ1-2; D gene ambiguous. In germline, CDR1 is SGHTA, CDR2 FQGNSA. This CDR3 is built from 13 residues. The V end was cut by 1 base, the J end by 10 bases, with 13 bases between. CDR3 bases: TGTGCCAGCAGCTTAGGCAGGCAAGGTTTCTACACCTTC. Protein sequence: CASSLGRQGFYTF.

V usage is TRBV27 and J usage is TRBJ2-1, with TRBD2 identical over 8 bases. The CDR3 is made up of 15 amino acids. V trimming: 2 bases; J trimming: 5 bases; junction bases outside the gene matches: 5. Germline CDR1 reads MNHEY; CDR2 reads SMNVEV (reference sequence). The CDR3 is CASSLSLAGHNEQFF. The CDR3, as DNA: TGTGCCAGCAGTTTAAGTCTAGCGGGCCACAATGAGCAGTTCTTC.

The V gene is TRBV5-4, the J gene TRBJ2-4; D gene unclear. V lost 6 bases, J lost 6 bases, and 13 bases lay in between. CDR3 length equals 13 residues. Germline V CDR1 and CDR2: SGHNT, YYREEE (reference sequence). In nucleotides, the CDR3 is TGTGCCAGCACGCCGGACCTCACAAACATTCAGTACTTC. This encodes CASTPDLTNIQYF.

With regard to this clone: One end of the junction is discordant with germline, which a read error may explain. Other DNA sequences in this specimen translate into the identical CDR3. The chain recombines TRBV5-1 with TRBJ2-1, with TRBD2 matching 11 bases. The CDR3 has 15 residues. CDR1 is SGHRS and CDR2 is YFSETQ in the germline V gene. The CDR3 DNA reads TGCGCCAGCAGGCTAGGACTAGCGGGCTACAATGAACAGTTCTTC. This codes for CASRLGLAGYNEQFF.

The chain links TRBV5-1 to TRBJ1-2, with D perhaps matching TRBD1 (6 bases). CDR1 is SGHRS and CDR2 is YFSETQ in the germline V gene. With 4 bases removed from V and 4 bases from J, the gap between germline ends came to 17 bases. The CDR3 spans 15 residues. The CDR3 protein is CASSKTPGDLYGYTF. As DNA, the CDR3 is TGCGCCAGCAGCAAAACCCCAGGGGACCTCTATGGCTACACCTTC. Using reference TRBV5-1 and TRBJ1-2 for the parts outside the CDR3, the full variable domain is KAGVTQTPRYLIKTRGQQVTLSCSPISGHRSVSWYQQTPGQGLQFLFEYFSETQRNKGNFPGRFSGRQFSNSRSEMNVSTLELGDSALYLCASSKTPGDLYGYTFGSGTRLTVV.

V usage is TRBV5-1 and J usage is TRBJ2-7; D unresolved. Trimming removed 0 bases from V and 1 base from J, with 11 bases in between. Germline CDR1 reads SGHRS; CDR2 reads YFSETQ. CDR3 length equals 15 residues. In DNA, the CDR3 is TGCGCCAGCAGCTTGGACCCAAGCCTTTCCTACGAGCAGTACTTC. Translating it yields CASSLDPSLSYEQYF.